This TCR beta chain was profiled in a study of blood T cell repertoires in COVID-19. Study context: Spain, Italy and the United States supplied samples that represented acute and convalescent COVID-19.

Authors' processing steps: Reference gene primer amplification yielded estimated nucleated cell counts. The data were produced by immunoSEQ multiplex PCR, yet TCRdb's version contains in-frame clones alone and is incomplete. From that table come the V and J calls and clone size; the DNA was used to work out D and trimming. The table shows some 250,000 clones, with roughly nine tenths occurring only once. This clone has a handful of counts. The sequence was obtained from a man aged 55 to 69 with acute or convalescent COVID-19. The specimen sequenced was peripheral blood.

The CDR3 is CASSPGAAGNTIYF. The CDR3 bases are TGCGCCAGCAGCCCAGGGGCGGCTGGAAACACCATATATTTT. This chain links TRBV4-3 with TRBJ1-3; perhaps TRBD1 as D (6 bases). Germline loops: CDR1 LGHNA, CDR2 YSLEER. The V end lost 4 bases, the J end lost 2 bases, and 9 bases lay between the germline ends. The CDR3 sequence is 14 residues long.